These T cell receptor beta chains were read from a single sample in a study of blood T cell repertoires in COVID-19. Sequencing was performed with immunoSEQ multiplex PCR; in TCRdb, only in-frame clones are kept and a portion is missing. The table shows 20,000 to 30,000 clones, with 82% occurring only once. The specimen was peripheral blood. These receptors all stem from a human donor in a cohort sampled during active COVID-19. CDR3s include the opening cysteine and the closing phenylalanine or tryptophan. The order of the fields is D gene, CDR3 length, clone size, J gene, V gene, CDR3 DNA, CDR3 protein. A D gene is named only where the DNA matches it firmly. Clone size is given for some rows only: seen once, a few or many times, or a class if the clone is expanded.

>-|14|-|TRBJ2-1|TRBV19
TGTGCCTGCACAGGGACGGCATCCTACAATGAGCAGTTCTTC
CACTGTASYNEQFF
>-|13|-|TRBJ2-5|TRBV27
TGTGCCAGCAGTTACGGGATGCGTGAGACCCAGTACTTC
CASSYGMRETQYF
>-|15|-|TRBJ1-6|TRBV14
TGTGCCAGCAGCCACGAAGGGGCGCGTAATTCACCCCTCCACTTT
CASSHEGARNSPLHF
>TRBD1|16|-|TRBJ1-5|TRBV19
TGTGCCAGTATAAGACGGATCGACAGGGCGGATCAGCCCCAGCATTTT
CASIRRIDRADQPQHF
>TRBD1|17|-|TRBJ1-5|TRBV6-1
TGTGCCAGCAGTGCACTTCGGGACAGGGGGCGAAATCAGCCCCAGCATTTT
CASSALRDRGRNQPQHF
>-|15|-|TRBJ1-5|TRBV2
TGTGCCAGCAGTGTGACATTATATAGCAATCAGCCCCAGCATTTT
CASSVTLYSNQPQHF
>TRBD1|15|-|TRBJ2-1|TRBV27
TGTGCCAGCAGTTACGACAGGGGGCTACACAATGAGCAGTTCTTC
CASSYDRGLHNEQFF
>-|15|-|TRBJ1-2|TRBV6-5
TGTGCCAGCAGTTACAATTTACGAAGCGGCTATGGCTACACCTTC
CASSYNLRSGYGYTF
>-|14|-|TRBJ1-2|TRBV7-3
TGTGCCAGCAGCTTAAACGGGAACAGGGATGGCTACACCTTC
CASSLNGNRDGYTF
>-|13|-|TRBJ2-7|TRBV28
TGTGCCACCATGGACATGAGCTCCTACGAGCAGTACTTC
CATMDMSSYEQYF
>TRBD2|17|-|TRBJ2-3|TRBV9
TGTGCCAGCAGCCCGGCATACGGTAGCGGGAGGTTAGATACGCAGTATTTT
CASSPAYGSGRLDTQYF
>-|15|once|TRBJ2-1|TRBV6-5
TGTGCCAGCAGAGCCAACAGTCCAGCCTACAATGAGCAGTTCTTC
CASRANSPAYNEQFF
>TRBD1|15|-|TRBJ2-7|TRBV9
TGTGCCAGCAGCACCCACCAGACAGGGTATGACGAGCAGTACTTC
CASSTHQTGYDEQYF
>TRBD2|18|-|TRBJ2-1|TRBV5-3
TGTGCCAGAAGCTTGGCGCGGTTTTGGCTAGCGGATTACAATGAGCAGTTCTTC
CARSLARFWLADYNEQFF
>-|12|-|TRBJ1-3|TRBV6-5
TGTGCCAGCACCTCGTCTGGAAACACCATATATTTT
CASTSSGNTIYF
>TRBD2|16|-|TRBJ2-1|TRBV7-2
TGTGCCAGCAGGACACAGTCAGCGGGGGGGTCCAATGAGCAGTTCTTC
CASRTQSAGGSNEQFF
>-|13|-|TRBJ2-7|TRBV7-3
TGTGCCAGCAGCTTAACAGGGGCGAACGAGCAGTACTTC
CASSLTGANEQYF
>TRBD1|16|-|TRBJ1-6|TRBV10-3
TGTGCCATCAGTGAGTCCTGGACAGGGGAAAAATCACCCCTCCACTTT
CAISESWTGEKSPLHF
>-|14|-|TRBJ2-1|TRBV19
TGTGCCAGTAGTATAGTGTCTAGGAACAATGAGCAGTTCTTC
CASSIVSRNNEQFF
>-|13|-|TRBJ1-5|TRBV19
TGTGCCAGTAGTGCCCAGGGGAGAACACTTCAGCATTTT
CASSAQGRTLQHF
>-|13|few|TRBJ2-1|TRBV19
TGTGCCAGTAGTATAGGCAGGGGGGCTGAGCAGTTCTTC
CASSIGRGAEQFF
>-|15|-|TRBJ1-2|TRBV30
TGTGCCTGGGCCGGGACTTTTGGGGGTAACTATGGCTACACCTTC
CAWAGTFGGNYGYTF
>TRBD2|16|-|TRBJ2-5|TRBV11-2
TGTGCCAGCAGCCCACCTAGCGGGAGGGCTCGAGAGACCCAGTACTTC
CASSPPSGRARETQYF
>TRBD1|15|once|TRBJ1-1|TRBV5-1
TGCGCCAGCAGCAGAAGCGACAGGGCCAACACTGAAGCTTTCTTT
CASSRSDRANTEAFF
>TRBD1|19|-|TRBJ2-6|TRBV11-3
TGTGCCAGCAGCACCAGGGACAGCGACGGTGTATCTGGGGCCAACGTCCTGACTTTC
CASSTRDSDGVSGANVLTF
>-|14|-|TRBJ1-2|TRBV2
TGTGCCAGCAGTGAAGCTAGGCAGGAGGGGGGCTACACCTTC
CASSEARQEGGYTF
>-|11|-|TRBJ1-1|TRBV20-1
TGCAGTGCTGCGGGGAACACTGAAGCTTTCTTT
CSAAGNTEAFF
>-|14|-|TRBJ1-2|TRBV29-1
TGCAGCGTTGGAGAGGGAGGGTGGTCTGGAGGCTACACCTTC
CSVGEGGWSGGYTF
>TRBD1|19|-|TRBJ1-3|TRBV6-1
TGTGCCAGCAGTGAACGGGGTAGGGGACAGGGATCGGCAGGAAACACCATATATTTT
CASSERGRGQGSAGNTIYF